This T cell receptor (beta chain) was documented in a study of T cell responses to AZD1222 COVID-19 vaccine. The CDR3 consists of 16 residues. Germline trimming cut 5 bases from V and 2 bases from J; bases unmatched to any gene: 8. Looked up from germline, CDR1 is LNHDA and CDR2 is SQIVND (reference sequence). The assay was immunoSEQ multiplex PCR, and TCRdb's table has in-frame clones only and misses some. The repertoire holds 200,000 to 250,000 clones, with roughly 94% as singletons. The rearrangement uses TRBV19 and TRBJ1-5; 8 bases match TRBD1. This receptor was taken from an adult who received the MenACWY meningococcal vaccine as a control. Material: peripheral blood, obtained 28 days after the second dose of the MenACWY control vaccine. For the CDR3, the DNA is TGTGCCAGTAGTGCCATTGGGACAGGAGGCAATCAGCCCCAGCATTTT. It translates to CASSAIGTGGNQPQHF.